This T cell receptor beta chain was sequenced for a study of T cells in localized non-small cell lung cancer. On this clone itself: The target antigen is unknown.

The study, taken as a whole, reports: Uninvolved adjacent lung had the highest recorded T cell clonality, with tumor below it. Turning up in adjacent lung were a median approximately 60 of the top 100 tumor clones. Those with higher blood T cell density had longer overall survival. Sequencing was restricted to one tumor region; therefore, heterogeneity remains possible.

The germline V gene has CDR1 SGHKS and CDR2 YYEKEE (reference sequence). The CDR3 runs 13 residues. The V end lost 4 bases, the J end lost 5 bases, and 12 bases lay between the germline ends. Sequenced by immunoSEQ multiplex PCR; TCRdb stores in-frame clones only, minus some. The sample includes roughly 38,000 clones, approximately 90% of them seen just once. V and J are TRBV5-5 and TRBJ1-1; D remains unclear. This sequence was found in a woman between 18 and 49 years old with stage III lung adenocarcinoma. This specimen was peripheral blood, taken before any cancer treatment. CDR3 coding DNA: TGTGCCAGCAGCACTGGCTCGGAGACTGAAGCTTTCTTT. Amino acids: CASSTGSETEAFF.